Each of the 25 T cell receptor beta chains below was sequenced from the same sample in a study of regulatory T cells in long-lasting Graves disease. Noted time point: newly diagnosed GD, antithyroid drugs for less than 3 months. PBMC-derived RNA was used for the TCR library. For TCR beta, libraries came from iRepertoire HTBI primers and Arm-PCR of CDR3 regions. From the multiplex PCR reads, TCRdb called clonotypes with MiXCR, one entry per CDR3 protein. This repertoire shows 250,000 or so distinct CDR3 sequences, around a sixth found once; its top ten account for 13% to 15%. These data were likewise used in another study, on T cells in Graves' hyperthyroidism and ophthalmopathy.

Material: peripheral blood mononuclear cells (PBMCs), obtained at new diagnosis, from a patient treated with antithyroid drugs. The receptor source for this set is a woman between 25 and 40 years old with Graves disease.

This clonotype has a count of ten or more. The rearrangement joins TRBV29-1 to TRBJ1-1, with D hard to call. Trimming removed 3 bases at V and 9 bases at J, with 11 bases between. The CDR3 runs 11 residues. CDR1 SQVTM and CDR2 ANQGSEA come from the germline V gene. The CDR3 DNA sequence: TGCAGCGTTGAGTGGGGAGAAAAAGCTTTCTTT. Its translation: CSVEWGEKAFF. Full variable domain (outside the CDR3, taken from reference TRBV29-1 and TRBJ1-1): SAVISQKPSRDICQRGTSLTIQCQVDSQVTMMFWYRQQPGQSLTLIATANQGSEATYESGFVIDKFPISRPNLTFSTLTVSNMSPEDSSIYLCSVEWGEKAFFGQGTRLTVV.

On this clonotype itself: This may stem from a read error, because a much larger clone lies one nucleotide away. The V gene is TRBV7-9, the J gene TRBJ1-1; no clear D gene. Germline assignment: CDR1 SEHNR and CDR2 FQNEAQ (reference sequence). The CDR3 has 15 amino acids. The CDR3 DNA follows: TGTGCCGGCAGCTTAGCTGGCATACTGAACACTGAAGCTTTCTTT. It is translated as CAGSLAGILNTEAFF.

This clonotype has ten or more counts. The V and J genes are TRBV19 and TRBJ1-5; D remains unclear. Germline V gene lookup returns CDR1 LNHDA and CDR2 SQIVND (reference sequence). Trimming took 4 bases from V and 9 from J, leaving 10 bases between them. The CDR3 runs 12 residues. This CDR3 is CASSKGPGPQHF. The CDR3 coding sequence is TGTGCCAGTAGTAAGGGCCCAGGGCCCCAGCATTTT.

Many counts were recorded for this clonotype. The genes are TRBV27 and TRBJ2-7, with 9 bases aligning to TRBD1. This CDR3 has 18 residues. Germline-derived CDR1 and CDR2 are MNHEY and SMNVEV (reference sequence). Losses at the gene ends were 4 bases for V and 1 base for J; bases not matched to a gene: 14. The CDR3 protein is CASSYRPRTGAGSYEQYF. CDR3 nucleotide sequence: TGTGCCAGCAGTTACCGACCTCGGACAGGGGCCGGTTCCTACGAGCAGTACTTC.

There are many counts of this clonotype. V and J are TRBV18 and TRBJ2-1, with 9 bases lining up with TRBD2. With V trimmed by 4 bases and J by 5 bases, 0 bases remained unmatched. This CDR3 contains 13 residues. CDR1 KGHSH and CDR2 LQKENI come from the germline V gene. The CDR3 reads CASSRTSDNEQFF. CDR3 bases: TGTGCCAGCTCACGGACTAGCGACAATGAGCAGTTCTTC.

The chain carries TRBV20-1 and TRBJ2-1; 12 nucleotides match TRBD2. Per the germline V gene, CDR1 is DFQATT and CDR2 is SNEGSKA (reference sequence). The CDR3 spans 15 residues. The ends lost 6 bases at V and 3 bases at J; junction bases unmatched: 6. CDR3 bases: TGCAGTGCCCAACTAGCGGGGGGCGGCTACAATGAGCAGTTCTTC. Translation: CSAQLAGGGYNEQFF.

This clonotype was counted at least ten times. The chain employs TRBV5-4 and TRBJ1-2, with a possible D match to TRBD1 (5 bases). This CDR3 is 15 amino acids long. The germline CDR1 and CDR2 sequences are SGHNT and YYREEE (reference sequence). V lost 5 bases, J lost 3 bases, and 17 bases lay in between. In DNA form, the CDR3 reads TGTGCCAGCAGGCCTCAATGGGGCTCCTACTATGGCTACACCTTC. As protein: CASRPQWGSYYGYTF.

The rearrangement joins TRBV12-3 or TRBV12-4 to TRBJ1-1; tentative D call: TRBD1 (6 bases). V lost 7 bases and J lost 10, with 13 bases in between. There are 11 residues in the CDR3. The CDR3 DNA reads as TGTGCCAGCAACCAGGGGTCCGGAGCTTTCTTT. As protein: CASNQGSGAFF.

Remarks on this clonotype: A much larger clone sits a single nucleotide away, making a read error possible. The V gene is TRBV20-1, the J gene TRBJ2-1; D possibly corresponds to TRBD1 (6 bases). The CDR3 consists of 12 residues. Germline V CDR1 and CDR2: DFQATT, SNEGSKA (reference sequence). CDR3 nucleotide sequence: TGCAGTGCTGAGGACAGCTACAATGAGCAGTCCTTC. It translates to CSAEDSYNEQSF.

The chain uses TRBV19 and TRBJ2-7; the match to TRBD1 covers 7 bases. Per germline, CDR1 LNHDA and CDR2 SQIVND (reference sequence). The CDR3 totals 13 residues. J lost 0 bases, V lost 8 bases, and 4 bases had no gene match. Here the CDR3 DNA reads TGTGCCAGTGAGACAGGGTCCTCCTACGAGCAGTACTTC. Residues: CASETGSSYEQYF.

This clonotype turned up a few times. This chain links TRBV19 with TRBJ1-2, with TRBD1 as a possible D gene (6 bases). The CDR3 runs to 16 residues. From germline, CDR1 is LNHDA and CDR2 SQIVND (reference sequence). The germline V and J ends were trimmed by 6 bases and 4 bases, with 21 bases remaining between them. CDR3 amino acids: CASSRQSGGWSYGYTF. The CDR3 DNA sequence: TGTGCCAGTAGCCGGCAGTCGGGGGGCTGGAGCTATGGCTACACCTTC.

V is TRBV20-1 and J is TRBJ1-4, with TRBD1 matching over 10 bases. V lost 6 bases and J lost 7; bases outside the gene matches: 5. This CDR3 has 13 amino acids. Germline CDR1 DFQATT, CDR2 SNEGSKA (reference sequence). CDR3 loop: CSALDRGGEKLFF. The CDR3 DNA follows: TGCAGTGCCCTGGACAGGGGGGGTGAAAAACTGTTTTTT.

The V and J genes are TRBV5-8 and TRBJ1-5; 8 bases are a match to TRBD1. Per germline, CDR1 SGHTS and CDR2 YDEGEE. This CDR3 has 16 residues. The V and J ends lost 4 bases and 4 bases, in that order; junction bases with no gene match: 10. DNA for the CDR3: TGTGCCAGCAGCCAGGGACAGGCCCCGAGGAATCAGCCCCAGCATTTT. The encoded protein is CASSQGQAPRNQPQHF. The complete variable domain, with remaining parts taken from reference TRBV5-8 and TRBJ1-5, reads EAGVTQSPTHLIKTRGQQATLRCSPISGHTSVYWYQQALGLGLQFLLWYDEGEERNRGNFPPRFSGRQFPNYSSELNVNALELEDSALYLCASSQGQAPRNQPQHFGDGTRLSIL.

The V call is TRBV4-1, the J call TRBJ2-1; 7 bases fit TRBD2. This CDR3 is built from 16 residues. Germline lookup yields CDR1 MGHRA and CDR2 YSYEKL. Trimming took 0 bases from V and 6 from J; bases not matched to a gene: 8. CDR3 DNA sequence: TGCGCCAGCAGCCAAGAATTGGGGGGGACTTTCAATGAGCAGTTCTTC. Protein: CASSQELGGTFNEQFF.

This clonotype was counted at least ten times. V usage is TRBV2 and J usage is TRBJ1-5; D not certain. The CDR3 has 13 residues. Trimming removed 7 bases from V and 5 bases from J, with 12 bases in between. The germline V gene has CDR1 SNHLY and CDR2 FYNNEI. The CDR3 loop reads CASMIGSDQPQHF. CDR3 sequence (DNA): TGTGCCAGCATGATTGGGTCTGATCAGCCCCAGCATTTT.

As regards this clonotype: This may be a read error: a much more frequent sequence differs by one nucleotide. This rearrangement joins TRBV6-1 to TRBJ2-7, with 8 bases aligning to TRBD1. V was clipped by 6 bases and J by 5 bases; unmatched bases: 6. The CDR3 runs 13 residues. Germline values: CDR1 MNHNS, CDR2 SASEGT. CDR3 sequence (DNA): TGTGCCAGCAGGGGAGACAGGGGAAACGAGCAGTACTTC. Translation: CASRGDRGNEQYF.

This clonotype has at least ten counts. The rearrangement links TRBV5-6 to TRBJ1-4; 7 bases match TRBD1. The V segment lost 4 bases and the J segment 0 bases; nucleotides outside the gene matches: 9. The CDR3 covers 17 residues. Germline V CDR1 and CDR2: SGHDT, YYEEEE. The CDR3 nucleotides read TGTGCCAGCAGCCTCCGGACAGGACCTGCAACTAATGAAAAACTGTTTTTT. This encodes CASSLRTGPATNEKLFF.

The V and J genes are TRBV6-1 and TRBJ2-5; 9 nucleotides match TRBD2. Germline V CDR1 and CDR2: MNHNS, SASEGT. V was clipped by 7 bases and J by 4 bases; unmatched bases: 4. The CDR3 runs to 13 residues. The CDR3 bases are TGTGCCAGCACATCAGCGGGGGGAGAGACCCAGTACTTC. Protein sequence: CASTSAGGETQYF.

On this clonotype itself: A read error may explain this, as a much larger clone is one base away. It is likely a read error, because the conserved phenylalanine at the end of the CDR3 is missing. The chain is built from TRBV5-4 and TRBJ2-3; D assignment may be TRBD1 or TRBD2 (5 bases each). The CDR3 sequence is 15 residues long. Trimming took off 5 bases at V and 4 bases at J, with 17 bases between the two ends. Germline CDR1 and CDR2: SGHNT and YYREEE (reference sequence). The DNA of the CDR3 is TGTGCCAGCAGTCCGGAAGGGACCGTAGCAGATACGCAGTATGTT. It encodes CASSPEGTVADTQYV.

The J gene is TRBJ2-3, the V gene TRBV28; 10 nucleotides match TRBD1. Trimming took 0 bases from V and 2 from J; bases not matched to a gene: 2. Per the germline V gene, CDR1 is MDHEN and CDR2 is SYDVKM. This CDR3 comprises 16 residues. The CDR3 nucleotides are TGTGCCAGCAGTTTATGGACAGGGGGCGACACAGATACGCAGTATTTT. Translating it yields CASSLWTGGDTDTQYF.

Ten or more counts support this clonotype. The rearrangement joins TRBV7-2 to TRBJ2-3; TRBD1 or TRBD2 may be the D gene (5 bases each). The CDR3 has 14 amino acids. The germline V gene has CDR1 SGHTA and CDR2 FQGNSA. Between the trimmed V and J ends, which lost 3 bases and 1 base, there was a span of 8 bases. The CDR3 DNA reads TGTGCCAGCAGCTTTGAGGGGCGCACAGATACGCAGTATTTT. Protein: CASSFEGRTDTQYF.

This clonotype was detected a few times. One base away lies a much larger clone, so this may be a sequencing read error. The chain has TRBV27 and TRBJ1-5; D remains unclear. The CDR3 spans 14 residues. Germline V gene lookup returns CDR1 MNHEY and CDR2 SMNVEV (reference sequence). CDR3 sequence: CASSILYSNRPQHF. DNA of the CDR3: TGTGCCAGCAGTATCCTCTATAGCAATCGGCCCCAGCATTTT.

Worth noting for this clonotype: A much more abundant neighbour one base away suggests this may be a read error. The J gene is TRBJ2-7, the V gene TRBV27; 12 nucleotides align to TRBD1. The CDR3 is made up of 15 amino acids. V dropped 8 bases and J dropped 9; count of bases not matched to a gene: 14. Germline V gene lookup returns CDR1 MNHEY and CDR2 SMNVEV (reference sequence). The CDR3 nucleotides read TGTGCCAGCGGGACAGGGGGCGCCACCGCAAGCGGGCAGTACTTC. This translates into CASGTGGATASGQYF.

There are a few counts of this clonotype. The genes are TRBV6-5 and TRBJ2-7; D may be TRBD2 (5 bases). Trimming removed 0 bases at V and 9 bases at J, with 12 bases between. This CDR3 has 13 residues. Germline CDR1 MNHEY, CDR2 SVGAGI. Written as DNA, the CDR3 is TGTGCCAGCAGTTACTCGGGCAGGAGGATGCAGTACTTC. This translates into CASSYSGRRMQYF.

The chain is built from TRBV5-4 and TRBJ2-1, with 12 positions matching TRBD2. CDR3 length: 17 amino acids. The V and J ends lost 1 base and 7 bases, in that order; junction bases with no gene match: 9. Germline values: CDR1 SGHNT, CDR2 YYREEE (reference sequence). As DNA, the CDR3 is TGTGCCAGCAGCTTGAGTCTAGCGGGGGGGCACTGGAATGAGCAGTTCTTC. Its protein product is CASSLSLAGGHWNEQFF.